This TCR beta chain was obtained from a study of blood T cell repertoires in COVID-19. CDR1 and CDR2 (germline): SGHDT, YYEEEE. The CDR3 length is 15 residues. Trimming took off 4 bases at V and 9 bases at J, with 19 bases between the two ends. Membership in each cohort depended on participant-reported clinical history. Original methodology: Nucleated cell counts were estimated from reference gene primer amplification. Assay: immunoSEQ multiplex PCR; the TCRdb copy retains only in-frame clones and omits some. The V and J calls and the clone size are those of that table, but D and trimming were determined from the DNA. The sample carries under 350,000 clones, around 85% recorded once.

The genes are TRBV5-6 and TRBJ2-2; tentatively, D is TRBD2 (6 bases). The sample consisted of PBMCs or T cells enriched from blood (not recorded which). This TCR was sampled from a woman in her thirties or forties with acute COVID-19. CDR3 in amino acids: CASSRGGSSSRELFF. CDR3 in DNA: TGTGCCAGCAGCCGAGGAGGGAGTTCGTCGAGGGAGCTGTTTTTT.